This TCR beta chain was sequenced in a study of T cells in Graves' hyperthyroidism and ophthalmopathy. As for this clonotype: A read error may account for a junction end that differs from germline.

TCR beta CDR3 regions were amplified from RNA transcripts. Primed by the HTBI set, a first-round RT-PCR was run on the TCR CDR3. Each CDR3 protein gets one entry after TCRdb re-called the multiplex PCR reads with MiXCR. The sample lists a few hundred thousand distinct CDR3 sequences; around 16% were seen once. The germline V gene has CDR1 LNHDA and CDR2 SQIVND (reference sequence). The CDR3 is 17 residues long. This receptor was taken from a woman in her 30s with Graves' hyperthyroidism. The sequencing input was blood. The gene calls are TRBV19 and TRBJ1-5; D not resolved. CDR3 residues: CASSMDRKLTLNQPQHF. CDR3 bases: TGTGCCAGCAGTATGGATCGGAAGTTGACCCTCAATCAGCCCCAGCATTTT.